This T cell receptor beta chain was observed in a study of cytomegalovirus exposure and HLA in healthy donors. Study summary: When 300 to 500 donors were genotyped, roughly 82% of them were found to fall in the Caucasian-associated ancestry cluster.

PCR used 60 Vbeta primers and 13 Jbeta primers. Using immunoSEQ multiplex PCR, the repertoire was profiled, and TCRdb retains in-frame clones only, with some absent. Its clone listing holds approximately 140,000 clones. A remark on this clone: Its antigen is not known.

Study findings and constraints: Earlier analysis yielded a pattern in which most TCR beta V segments were productive about 87% or about 30% of the time. Under in vitro conditions, a few CMV-associated chains were confirmed as specific for CMV antigens.

V was cut by 4 bases and J by 4 bases, with 14 bases left in between. The germline V gene encodes CDR1 KGHSH and CDR2 LQKENI. The CDR3 has 15 amino acids. The sample comprised PBMCs. This TCR was recovered from a woman in her fifties or sixties in good health and CMV-seronegative. This chain connects TRBV18 to TRBJ1-5; D might be TRBD1 (5 bases). CDR3 nucleotide sequence: TGTGCCAGCTCACTTGAGGTGCAGGGTAATCAGCCCCAGCATTTT. Amino acids: CASSLEVQGNQPQHF.